This record covers a single TCR beta chain. Original handling: Estimates of nucleated cell counts were drawn from the amplification of reference gene primers. Repertoires were generated with immunoSEQ multiplex PCR, while TCRdb's copy carries only in-frame clones and drops some. V and J calls and clone size come straight from that table; D and trimming were deduced from the DNA. The data hold around 41,000 clones, with more than 70% observed a single time. This sample stems from a study of blood T cell repertoires in COVID-19. The CDR3 runs to 16 residues. Germline loops: CDR1 WSHSY, CDR2 SAAADI. V shed 8 bases, J shed 9 bases, and the junction held 12 bases outside the gene matches.

The sequence came from a woman at least 80 years old with active or convalescent COVID-19. Sequenced material: peripheral blood. The chain recombines TRBV10-2 with TRBJ1-6, with 11 nucleotides matching TRBD1. The CDR3 sequence: CASSPGQGAIVSPLHF. The CDR3 nucleotides are TGCGCCAGCTCCCCCGGACAGGGGGCAATTGTTTCACCCCTCCACTTT.